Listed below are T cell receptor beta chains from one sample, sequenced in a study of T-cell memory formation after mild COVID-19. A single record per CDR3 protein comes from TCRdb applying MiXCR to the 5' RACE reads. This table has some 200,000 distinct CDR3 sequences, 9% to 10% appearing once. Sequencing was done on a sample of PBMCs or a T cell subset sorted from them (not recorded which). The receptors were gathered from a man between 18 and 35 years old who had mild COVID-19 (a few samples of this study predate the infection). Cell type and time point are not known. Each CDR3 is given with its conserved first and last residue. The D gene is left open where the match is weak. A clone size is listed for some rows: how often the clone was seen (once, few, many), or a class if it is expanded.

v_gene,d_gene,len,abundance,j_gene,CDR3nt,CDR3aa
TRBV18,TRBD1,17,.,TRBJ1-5,TGTGCCAGCTCACCAGACACCGACAGGGGTAGCAATCAGCCCCAGCATTTT,CASSPDTDRGSNQPQHF
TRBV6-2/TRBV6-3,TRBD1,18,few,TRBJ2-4,TGTGCCAGCAGTCCCAGGGGGCAATCTCCGCGGGCCAAAAACATTCAGTACTTC,CASSPRGQSPRAKNIQYF
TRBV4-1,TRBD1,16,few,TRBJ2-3,TGCGCCAGCAGCCAAGAAACGACAGGGTTTACAGATACGCAGTATTTT,CASSQETTGFTDTQYF
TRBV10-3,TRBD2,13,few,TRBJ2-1,TGTGCCATCAGCGGGGGGGCTGACAATGAGCAGTTCTTC,CAISGGADNEQFF
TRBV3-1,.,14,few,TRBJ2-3,TGTGCCAGCAGCCGCGGGGACCCAGGGGATACGCAGTATTTT,CASSRGDPGDTQYF
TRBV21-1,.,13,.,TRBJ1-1,TGTGCCAGCAGCAAAGCTCCGGGTTTTGAAGCTTTCTTT,CASSKAPGFEAFF
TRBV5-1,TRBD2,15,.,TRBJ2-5,TGCGCCAGCAGCGACAGGACTAGCGGGAAGGAGACCCAGTACTTC,CASSDRTSGKETQYF
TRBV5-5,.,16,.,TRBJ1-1,TGTGCCAGCAGCTTGCTTACAACCGTTATGAACACTGAAGCTTTCTTT,CASSLLTTVMNTEAFF
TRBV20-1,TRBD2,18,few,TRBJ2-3,TGCAGTGCTAGAGATCAGGGGGGGCTAGCGGGGAGCACAGATACGCAGTATTTT,CSARDQGGLAGSTDTQYF
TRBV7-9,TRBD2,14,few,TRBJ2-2,TGTGCCAGCAGCTTAGGCGGGGGATTCGGGGAGCTGTTTTTT,CASSLGGGFGELFF
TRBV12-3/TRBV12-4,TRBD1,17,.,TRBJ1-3,TGTGCCAGCAGTTTTGGACAGGGGGCGAACCTCGGAAACACCATATATTTT,CASSFGQGANLGNTIYF
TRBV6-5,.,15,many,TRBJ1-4,TGTGCCAGCAGTTACCAACAGGGCGGTAATGAAAAACTGTTTTTT,CASSYQQGGNEKLFF
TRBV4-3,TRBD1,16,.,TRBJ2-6,TGCGCCAGCAGCCAAGCAGGGGGCTCTGGGGCCAACGTCCTGACTTTC,CASSQAGGSGANVLTF
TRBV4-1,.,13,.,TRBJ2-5,TGCGCCAGCAGCGCAACCCGGGCAGAGACCCAGTACTTC,CASSATRAETQYF
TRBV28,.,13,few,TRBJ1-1,TGTGCCAGCACTTCTCTCGCAAACACTGAAGCTTTCTTT,CASTSLANTEAFF
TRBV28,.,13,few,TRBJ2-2,TGTGCCAGCAGGACATCGAACACCGGGGAGCTGTTTTTT,CASRTSNTGELFF
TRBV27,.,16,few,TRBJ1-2,TGTGCCAGCAGTTGGGGGGCTTTGACAGCTAACTATGGCTACACCTTC,CASSWGALTANYGYTF
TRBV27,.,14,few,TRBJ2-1,TGTGCCAGCAGACACAGGGCGCCGGATAATGAGCAGTTCTTC,CASRHRAPDNEQFF
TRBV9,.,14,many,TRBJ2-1,TGTGCCAGCAGGGAGATAAGCTCCTACAATGAGCAGTTCTTC,CASREISSYNEQFF
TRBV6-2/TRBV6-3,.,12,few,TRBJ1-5,TGTGCCAGCAGTAAAAGGGATCAGCCCCAGCATTTT,CASSKRDQPQHF
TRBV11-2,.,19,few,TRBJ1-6,TGTGCCAGCAGCTTACGTGGGGGGGGAGGTCATTGGACGGATTCACCCCTCCACTTT,CASSLRGGGGHWTDSPLHF
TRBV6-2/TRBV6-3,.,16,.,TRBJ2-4,TGTGCCAGCAGTTACTCGAGCTCTAGAGGAATTGAAATTCAGTACTTC,CASSYSSSRGIEIQYF
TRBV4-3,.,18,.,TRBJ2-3,TGCGCCAGCAGCCAAGAACTCGGCCATTCGGAGGGCCCAGATACGCAGTATTTT,CASSQELGHSEGPDTQYF
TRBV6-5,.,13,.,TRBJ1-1,TGTGCCAGCACCTTACGGGCGAACACTGAAGCTTTCTTT,CASTLRANTEAFF
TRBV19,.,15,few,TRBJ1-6,TGTGCCAGTAGTGGGTCGGCAGGGACTAATTCACCCCTCCACTTT,CASSGSAGTNSPLHF
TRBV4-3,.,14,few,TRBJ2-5,TGCGCCAGCAGCCAAGACTGGGGGAAAGAGACCCAGTACTTC,CASSQDWGKETQYF
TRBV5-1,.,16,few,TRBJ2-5,TGCGCCAGCAGCTCGGGGCCACAAGGAAAACAAGAGACCCAGTACTTC,CASSSGPQGKQETQYF
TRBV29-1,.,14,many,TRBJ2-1,TGCAGCGGAACCGGGACCCCGTCCTACAATGAGCAGTTCTTC,CSGTGTPSYNEQFF
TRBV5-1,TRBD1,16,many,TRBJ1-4,TGCGCCAGCAGCCCGACAGGGACAGGGCGAAAAGAAAAACTGTTTTTT,CASSPTGTGRKEKLFF
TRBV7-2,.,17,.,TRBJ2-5,TGTGCCAGCAGCCCAGGTCGCGGTAGAGGCTATGGAGAGACCCAGTACTTC,CASSPGRGRGYGETQYF
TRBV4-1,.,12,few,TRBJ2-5,TGCTCCAGCAGCCAAGTCGGCGAGACCCAGTACTTC,CSSSQVGETQYF
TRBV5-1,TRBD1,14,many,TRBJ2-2,TGCGCCAGCAGCTTACAGGGGGCCACCGGGGAGCTGTTTTTT,CASSLQGATGELFF
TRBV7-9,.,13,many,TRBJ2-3,TGTGCCAGCAGCTTATTGCGCACAGATACGCAGTATTTT,CASSLLRTDTQYF
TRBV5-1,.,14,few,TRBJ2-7,TGCGCCAGCAGCTTTCAGGGAGTGAACTACGAGCAGTACTTC,CASSFQGVNYEQYF
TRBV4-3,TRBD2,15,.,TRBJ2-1,TGCGCCAGCAGCCGTAGCGGGGGCTCCTACAATGAGCAGTTCTTC,CASSRSGGSYNEQFF
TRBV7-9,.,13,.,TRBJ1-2,TGTGCCAGCAGTACAGGGCCCAACTATGGCTACACCTTC,CASSTGPNYGYTF
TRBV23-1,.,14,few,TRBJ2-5,TGCGCCAGCAGTCTGCAGGCCCTCCAAGAGACCCAGTACTTC,CASSLQALQETQYF
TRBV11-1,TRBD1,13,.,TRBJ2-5,TGTGCCAGCAGCAGACAGGGGAAGGAGACCCAGTACTTC,CASSRQGKETQYF
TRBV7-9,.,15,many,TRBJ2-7,TGTGCCAGCAGCCCGGTCGGGTCCCCCTGGACCGAGCAGTACTTC,CASSPVGSPWTEQYF
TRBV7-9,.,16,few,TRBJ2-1,TGTGCCAGCACCCCCACCCCCTCCAGCTCCTACAATGAGCAGTTCTTC,CASTPTPSSSYNEQFF